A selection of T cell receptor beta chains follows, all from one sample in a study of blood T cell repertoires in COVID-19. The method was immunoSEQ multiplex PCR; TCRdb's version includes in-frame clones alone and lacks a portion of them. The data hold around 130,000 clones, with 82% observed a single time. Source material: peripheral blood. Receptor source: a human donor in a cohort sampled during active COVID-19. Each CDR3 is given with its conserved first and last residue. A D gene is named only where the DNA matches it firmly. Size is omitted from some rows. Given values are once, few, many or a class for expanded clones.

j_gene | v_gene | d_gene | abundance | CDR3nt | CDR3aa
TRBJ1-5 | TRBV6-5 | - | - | TGTGCCAGCAGTCAACAGGGTTTAAATCAGCCCCAGCATTTT | CASSQQGLNQPQHF
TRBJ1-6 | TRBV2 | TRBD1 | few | TGTGCCAGCAGTGACGGGTGGGACAGAAGAAATTCACCCCTCCACTTT | CASSDGWDRRNSPLHF
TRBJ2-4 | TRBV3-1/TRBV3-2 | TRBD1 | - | TGTGCCAGCAGCCAAGATGCCCGACAGGGTTTGGCCAAAAACATTCAGTACTTC | CASSQDARQGLAKNIQYF
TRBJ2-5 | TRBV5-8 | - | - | TGTGCCAGCAGCTTTGTCGGTCGGGGGGCACAAGAGACCCAGTACTTC | CASSFVGRGAQETQYF
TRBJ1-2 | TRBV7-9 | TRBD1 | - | TGTGCCAGCAGCTTAATACGCAGGGGGCTCTATGGCTACACCTTC | CASSLIRRGLYGYTF
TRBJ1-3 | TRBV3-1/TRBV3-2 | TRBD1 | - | TGTGCCAGCAGCTTACAGACAGGGGGCTCTGGAAACACCATATATTTT | CASSLQTGGSGNTIYF
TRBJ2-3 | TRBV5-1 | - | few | TGCGCCAGCAGCTTGGATCTAGTGTTCACAGATACGCAGTATTTT | CASSLDLVFTDTQYF
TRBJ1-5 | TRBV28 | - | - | TGTGCCAGCAGTTTCAGAGGCCTCATCATGACCCAGCATTTT | CASSFRGLIMTQHF
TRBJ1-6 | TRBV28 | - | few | TGTGCCACCGGCGCTACGACAGTCTCCTATAATTCACCCCTCCACTTT | CATGATTVSYNSPLHF
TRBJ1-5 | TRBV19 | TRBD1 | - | TGTGCCAGTAGTACCGGGACAGGGGTTTTTCAGCCCCAGCATTTT | CASSTGTGVFQPQHF
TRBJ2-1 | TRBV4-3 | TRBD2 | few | TGCGCCAGCAGCCAAGTTGGCGGGGGGGCCTACAATGAGCAGTTCTTC | CASSQVGGGAYNEQFF
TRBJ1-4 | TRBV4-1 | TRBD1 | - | TGCGCCAGCAGCCAAGGGCCGGGACAGGGGGCTGGCGGTAATGAAAAACTGTTTTTT | CASSQGPGQGAGGNEKLFF
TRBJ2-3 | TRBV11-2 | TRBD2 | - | TGTGCCAGCAATCTAGCGGGGGGGCCAGGAACAGATACGCAGTATTTT | CASNLAGGPGTDTQYF
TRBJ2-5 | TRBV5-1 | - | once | TGCGCCAGCAGCTGGGGCAATTACCAAGAGACCCAGTACTTC | CASSWGNYQETQYF
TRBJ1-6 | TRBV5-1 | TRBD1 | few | TGCGCCAGCAGCTTGTCGGGACAGGGGCGTTCACCCCTCCACTTT | CASSLSGQGRSPLHF
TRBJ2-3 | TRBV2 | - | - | TGTGCCAGCAGTGAAAACGGGGGAATCACAGATACGCAGTATTTT | CASSENGGITDTQYF
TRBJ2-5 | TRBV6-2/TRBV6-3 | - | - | TGTGCCAGCAGTTACCGAACCTCGGGGAGGGAGACCCAGTACTTC | CASSYRTSGRETQYF
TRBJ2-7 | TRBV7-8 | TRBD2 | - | TGTGCCAGCAGCCGGACTAGCGGGGACACCTACGAGCAGTACTTC | CASSRTSGDTYEQYF
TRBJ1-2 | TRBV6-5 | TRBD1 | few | TGTGCCAGCAGATCCTCGGGACAGAACTATGGCTACACCTTC | CASRSSGQNYGYTF
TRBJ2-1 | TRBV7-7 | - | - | TGTGCCAGCAGCTTAACCCGGGACACCAATGAGCAGTTCTTC | CASSLTRDTNEQFF
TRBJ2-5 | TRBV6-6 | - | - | TGTGCCAGCAGTTACAGGGGTGGGGAGACCCAGTACTTC | CASSYRGGETQYF
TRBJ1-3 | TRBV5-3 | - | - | TGTGCCAGAAGCGGAACAGGGACTGGAAACACCATATATTTT | CARSGTGTGNTIYF
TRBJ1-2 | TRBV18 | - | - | TGTGCCAGCTCACCACCCAATGCGGCAGGGAGGCCTAAAGGCTACACCTTC | CASSPPNAAGRPKGYTF
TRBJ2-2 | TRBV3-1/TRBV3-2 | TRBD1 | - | TGTGCCAGCAGCCAAACAGGGGGCGTAAATACCGGGGAGCTGTTTTTT | CASSQTGGVNTGELFF
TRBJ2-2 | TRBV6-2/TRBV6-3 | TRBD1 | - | TGTGCCAGCAGTGGAGGACAGGGGCGCACCGGGGAGCTGTTTTTT | CASSGGQGRTGELFF
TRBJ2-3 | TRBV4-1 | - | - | TGCGCCAGCAGCCCGGGCGGGACAGCCCTCCCAGTGGCGCAGTATTTT | CASSPGGTALPVAQYF
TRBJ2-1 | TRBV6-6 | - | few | TGTGCCAGCAGTCCGAATTTTCTTTGGGGCGGTGGCTCCTACAATGAGCAGTTCTTC | CASSPNFLWGGGSYNEQFF
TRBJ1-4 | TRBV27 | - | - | TGTGCCAGCAGTACCGAGACAGCTCGGGAGGAAAAACTGTTTTTT | CASSTETAREEKLFF
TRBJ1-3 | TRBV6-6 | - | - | TGTGCCAGCAGTTACGCGGCCCTCTCTGGAAACACCATATATTTT | CASSYAALSGNTIYF
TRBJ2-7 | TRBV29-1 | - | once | TGCAGCGTTGGTGCAGGGGGGTACGAGCAGTACTTC | CSVGAGGYEQYF
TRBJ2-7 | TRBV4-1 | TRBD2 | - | TGCGCCAGCAGCCAGGTTGGGGGGGAGGGCTCCTACGAGCAGTACTTC | CASSQVGGEGSYEQYF
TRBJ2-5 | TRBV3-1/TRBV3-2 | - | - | TGTGCCAGCAGCCAAACATCAGGGGGGTGGGAGACCCAGTACTTC | CASSQTSGGWETQYF
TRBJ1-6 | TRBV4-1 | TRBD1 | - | TGCGCCAGCAGCCAGGGACAGGGCGTAGATAATTCACCCCTCCACTTT | CASSQGQGVDNSPLHF
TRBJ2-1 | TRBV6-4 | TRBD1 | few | TGTGCCAGCAGTGACCCTTGGACAGGGGACTCCTACAATGAGCAGTTCTTC | CASSDPWTGDSYNEQFF
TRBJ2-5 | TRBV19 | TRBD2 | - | TGTGCCAGTAGTAGGGCCCTGGCTAGCGGGGTGGCCCAAGAGACCCAGTACTTC | CASSRALASGVAQETQYF
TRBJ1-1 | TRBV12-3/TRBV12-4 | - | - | TGTGCCAGCAGGCCGGGATCTGACACTGAAGCTTTCTTT | CASRPGSDTEAFF
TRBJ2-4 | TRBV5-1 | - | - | TGCGCCAGCAGCTCGGGCACCCTCGGGGACATTCAGTACTTC | CASSSGTLGDIQYF
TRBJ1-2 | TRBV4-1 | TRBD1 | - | TGCGCCAGCAGCCTAGGGACAGGGGATGGCGGTGGCTACACCTTC | CASSLGTGDGGGYTF
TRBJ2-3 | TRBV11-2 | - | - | TGTGCCAGCAGCTTAGAGGGACGGGGGGCCGGCACAGATACGCAGTATTTT | CASSLEGRGAGTDTQYF
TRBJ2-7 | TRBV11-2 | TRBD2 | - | TGTGCCAGCAGCTTTGGTAGCGGGGGTTACGGTAACGAGCAGTACTTC | CASSFGSGGYGNEQYF
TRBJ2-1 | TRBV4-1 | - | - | TGCGCCAGCAGCCAAGCGGGGGAGCAGTTCTTC | CASSQAGEQFF
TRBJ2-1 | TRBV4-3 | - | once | TGCGCCAGCAGCCAAGATCCGGGGAGCAATGAGCAGTTCTTC | CASSQDPGSNEQFF
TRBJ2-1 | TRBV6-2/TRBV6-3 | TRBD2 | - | TGTGCCAGCAGTTACTCCTCCCTAGCGGGCTACAATGAGCAGTTCTTC | CASSYSSLAGYNEQFF
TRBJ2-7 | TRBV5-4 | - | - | TGTGCCAGCAGCTTAGGGGGGGATTCCTACGAGCAGTACTTC | CASSLGGDSYEQYF
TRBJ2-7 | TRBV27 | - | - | TGTGCCAGCAGTTTAGGTCCAGGAGGATCCTCCTACGAGCAGTACTTC | CASSLGPGGSSYEQYF